This entry lists 17 T cell receptor beta chains sequenced from one sample in a study of blood T cell repertoires in COVID-19. TCRdb keeps only in-frame clones here, not all; method: immunoSEQ multiplex PCR. There are some 96,000 clones in the sample; around 81% occur only once, and over 10% lies in the top ten. What was sequenced was peripheral blood. All receptors derive from a man in his fifties with active or convalescent COVID-19.

The V and J genes are TRBV5-1 and TRBJ2-7, with TRBD2 as a possible D gene (6 bases). Trimming took 4 bases from V and 5 from J, leaving 22 bases between them. The length of the CDR3 is 16 residues. Germline values: CDR1 SGHRS, CDR2 YFSETQ. CDR3: CASSPLGTQGPDEQYF. CDR3 sequence (DNA): TGCGCCAGCAGCCCTTTGGGGACTCAAGGCCCCGACGAGCAGTACTTC.

The chain has TRBV5-1 and TRBJ1-2; D gene uncertain. The CDR3 sequence is 15 residues long. Germline V gene lookup returns CDR1 SGHRS and CDR2 YFSETQ. V was shortened by 3 bases and J by 7 bases, with 19 bases between the two germline ends. CDR3 bases: TGCGCCAGCAGCTCCGACCAAATCCTGCGGGGTGGCTACACCTTC. It yields the protein CASSSDQILRGGYTF. Supplemented by reference TRBV5-1 and TRBJ1-2, the full variable domain reads KAGVTQTPRYLIKTRGQQVTLSCSPISGHRSVSWYQQTPGQGLQFLFEYFSETQRNKGNFPGRFSGRQFSNSRSEMNVSTLELGDSALYLCASSSDQILRGGYTFGSGTRLTVV.

This chain connects TRBV6-2 or TRBV6-3 to TRBJ2-7, with D possibly being TRBD1 (6 bases). The V gene lost 5 bases and the J gene lost 6 bases, with 11 bases spanning the gap. The CDR3 spans 12 residues. Germline CDR1 and CDR2: MNHEY and SVGEGT. The CDR3: CASSNRVIEQYF. The CDR3 DNA sequence: TGTGCCAGCAGTAACAGGGTTATCGAGCAGTACTTC.

V gene TRBV3-1 (or the pseudogene TRBV3-2) combines with J gene TRBJ2-2; D gene ambiguous. V was trimmed by 5 bases and J by 3 bases, leaving 7 bases between them. CDR3 length: 13 residues. The V gene's germline CDR1 is LGHDT and CDR2 YNNKEL (reference sequence). The CDR3 nucleotides are TGTGCCAGCAGCACACAATACACCGGGGAGCTGTTTTTT. Protein product: CASSTQYTGELFF.

The genes are TRBV2 and TRBJ2-7; 9 bases agree with TRBD2. Germline CDR1 is SNHLY and CDR2 is FYNNEI. The CDR3 length is 16 residues. Unmatched junction bases numbered 8, after V lost 3 bases and J lost 2 bases. The CDR3 protein is CASSDLGLAGTYEQYF. The CDR3, as DNA: TGTGCCAGCAGTGATCTCGGGCTAGCGGGAACCTACGAGCAGTACTTC.

The chain joins TRBV6-5 to TRBJ1-1; 7 bases match TRBD1. V lost 3 bases to trimming and J lost 3 bases; unmatched junction nucleotides: 10. There are 16 residues in the CDR3. Germline V gene sequence: CDR1 MNHEY, CDR2 SVGAGI. CDR3 protein: CASSYTRGLGDTEAFF. The CDR3 DNA follows: TGTGCCAGCAGTTATACGAGGGGGCTGGGGGACACTGAAGCTTTCTTT.

The chain links TRBV7-2 to TRBJ1-2, with D unclear. CDR1 and CDR2 (germline): SGHTA, FQGNSA. The CDR3 runs 14 residues. V gave up 2 bases and J gave up 3 bases, with 10 bases separating them. In nucleotides, the CDR3 is TGTGCCAGCAGCTTACAGGAGGGAGACTATGGCTACACCTTC. Translating gives CASSLQEGDYGYTF.

The table lists this clone with a count of one. The chain links TRBV28 to TRBJ2-1; 7 bases are shared with TRBD2. J was trimmed by 2 bases and V by 2 bases; bases with no gene match: 3. Germline values: CDR1 MDHEN, CDR2 SYDVKM. CDR3 length: 15 amino acids. DNA of the CDR3: TGTGCCAGCAGTTTAGGAGGGACTACCTACAATGAGCAGTTCTTC. Amino acid sequence: CASSLGGTTYNEQFF. Full variable domain (remainder filled in from reference TRBV28 and TRBJ2-1): DVKVTQSSRYLVKRTGEKVFLECVQDMDHENMFWYRQDPGLGLRLIYFSYDVKMKEKGDIPEGYSVSREKKERFSLILESASTNQTSMYLCASSLGGTTYNEQFFGPGTRLTVL.

The chain is built from TRBV7-8 and TRBJ1-4; D remains ambiguous. The CDR3 covers 11 residues. CDR1 is SGHVS, CDR2 FQNEAQ, per germline. Trimming shortened V by 5 bases and J by 11 bases, and 9 bases separated the two germline ends. The CDR3 reads CASSLRGKLFF. DNA of the CDR3: TGTGCCAGCAGCCTACGGGGTAAACTGTTTTTT.

The chain links TRBV9 to TRBJ2-1; possible D gene TRBD1, 5 bases. The CDR3 is 17 residues long. Germline V gene sequence: CDR1 SGDLS, CDR2 YYNGEE. Trimming pared 0 bases from V and 9 bases from J, leaving 22 bases between. The CDR3 region is CASSVGDSPSWGSEQFF. For the CDR3, the DNA is TGTGCCAGCAGCGTAGGGGATAGCCCATCTTGGGGCAGTGAGCAGTTCTTC.

The chain uses TRBV30 and TRBJ2-5, with D possibly TRBD2 on 5 matching bases. The CDR3 totals 14 residues. Germline loops: CDR1 GTSNPN, CDR2 SVGIG (reference sequence). Trimming removed 3 bases at V and 4 bases at J, with 15 bases between. The CDR3 sequence: CAWRERDRLETQYF. CDR3 DNA sequence: TGTGCCTGGAGAGAACGGGATCGTTTAGAGACCCAGTACTTC.

Only one count was recorded for this clone. The chain is built from TRBV5-6 and TRBJ2-6; the match to TRBD1 covers 7 bases. After removal of 2 bases from V and 2 bases from J, the junction contained 7 bases not matched to a gene. Germline values: CDR1 SGHDT, CDR2 YYEEEE. The CDR3 is made up of 17 amino acids. The CDR3 DNA is TGTGCCAGCAGCTTAACCTTAGGGGGCGCTGGGGCCAACGTCCTGACTTTC. This gives the protein CASSLTLGGAGANVLTF.

The chain couples TRBV9 to TRBJ2-3, with TRBD2 matching over 10 bases. V shed 0 bases, J shed 3 bases, and the junction held 4 bases outside the gene matches. The CDR3 has 16 residues. Germline assignment: CDR1 SGDLS and CDR2 YYNGEE. The CDR3 is CASSVDLAGETDTQYF. The CDR3 nucleotides read TGTGCCAGCAGCGTAGATCTAGCGGGAGAGACAGATACGCAGTATTTT.

The chain combines TRBV15 with TRBJ1-3, with a possible D match to TRBD1 (5 bases). The CDR3 has 12 amino acids. V was shortened by 0 bases and J by 8 bases, with 5 bases between the two germline ends. Germline CDR1 reads LNHNV; CDR2 reads YYDKDF (reference sequence). The CDR3 here is CATSREGDTIYF. Written as DNA, the CDR3 is TGTGCCACCAGCAGAGAAGGGGACACCATATATTTT.

This rearrangement joins TRBV5-6 to TRBJ1-3; no reliable D call. Trimming pared 3 bases from V and 4 bases from J, leaving 11 bases between. The germline V gene encodes CDR1 SGHDT and CDR2 YYEEEE. The CDR3 covers 14 residues. The CDR3 DNA reads as TGTGCCAGCAGCTCCCGCGGGTTAGGAAACACCATATATTTT. This sequence encodes CASSSRGLGNTIYF.

The chain combines TRBV7-9 with TRBJ2-3; 12 nucleotides match TRBD1. Germline-derived CDR1 and CDR2 are SEHNR and FQNEAQ (reference sequence). The ends lost 4 bases at V and 3 bases at J; junction bases unmatched: 2. This CDR3 region has 15 residues. Here the CDR3 DNA reads TGTGCCAGCAGCTCGGGACAGGGGGCAACAGATACGCAGTATTTT. This sequence encodes CASSSGQGATDTQYF.

The rearrangement uses TRBV2 and TRBJ2-1; 10 bases agree with TRBD2. The trim removed 6 bases at V and 4 bases at J, leaving 6 bases unmatched. The CDR3 totals 15 residues. The germline V gene has CDR1 SNHLY and CDR2 FYNNEI. The chain's CDR3 is CASRPLAGEYNEQFF. The CDR3, as DNA: TGTGCCAGCAGGCCCCTAGCGGGAGAGTACAATGAGCAGTTCTTC.